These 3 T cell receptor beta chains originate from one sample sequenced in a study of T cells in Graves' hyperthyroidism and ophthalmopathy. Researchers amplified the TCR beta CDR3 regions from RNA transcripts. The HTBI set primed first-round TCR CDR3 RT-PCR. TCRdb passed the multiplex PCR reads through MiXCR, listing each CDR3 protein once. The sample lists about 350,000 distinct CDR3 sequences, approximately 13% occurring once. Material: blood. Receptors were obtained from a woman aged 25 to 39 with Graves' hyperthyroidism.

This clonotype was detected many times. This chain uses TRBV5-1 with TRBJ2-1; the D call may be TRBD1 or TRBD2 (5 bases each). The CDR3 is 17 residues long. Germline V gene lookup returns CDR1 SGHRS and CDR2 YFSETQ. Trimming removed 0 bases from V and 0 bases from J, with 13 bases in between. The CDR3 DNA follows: TGCGCCAGCAGCTTGGGGGGGTTCGTTAGCTCCTACAATGAGCAGTTCTTC. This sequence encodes CASSLGGFVSSYNEQFF.

DNA of the CDR3: TGTGCCAGCAACAGGGGATCCCAAGAGACCCAGTACTTC. This codes for CASNRGSQETQYF. The chain couples TRBV2 to TRBJ2-5; TRBD1 matches at 7 bases. Trimming cost V 7 bases and J 1 base; bases outside gene matches: 3. Germline assignment: CDR1 SNHLY and CDR2 FYNNEI. There are 13 residues in the CDR3.

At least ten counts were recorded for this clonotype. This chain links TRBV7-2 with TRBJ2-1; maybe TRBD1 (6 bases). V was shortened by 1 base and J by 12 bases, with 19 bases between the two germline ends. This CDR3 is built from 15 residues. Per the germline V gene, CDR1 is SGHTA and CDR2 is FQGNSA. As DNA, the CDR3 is TGTGCCAGCAGCTTAGATCCTAATGGACAGATCGGGCAGTTCTTC. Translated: CASSLDPNGQIGQFF.